Each of the 32 T cell receptor beta chains below was sequenced from the same sample in a study of cytomegalovirus exposure and HLA in healthy donors. PCR used 60 Vbeta primers and 13 Jbeta primers. The assay was immunoSEQ multiplex PCR, and TCRdb's table has in-frame clones only and misses some. Counted here are 100,000 to 120,000 clones, around 78% occurring once; the ten biggest clones make up under 1.5%. What was sequenced was PBMCs. The origin of the receptors is a woman aged 30 to 39 in good health and CMV-seronegative.

This clone was recorded only once. This chain connects TRBV9 to TRBJ1-6, with D perhaps TRBD1 (5 bases). Trimming took off 5 bases at V and 5 bases at J, with 11 bases between the two ends. Germline values: CDR1 SGDLS, CDR2 YYNGEE. This CDR3 has 14 residues. In DNA, the CDR3 is TGTGCCAGCAGGGGAGGGGAAAATAATTCACCCCTCCACTTT. Translated, it gives CASRGGENNSPLHF.

This chain joins TRBV6-5 and TRBJ2-7, with 11 bases identical to TRBD2. J was trimmed by 6 bases and V by 8 bases; bases with no gene match: 6. Germline-derived CDR1 and CDR2 are MNHEY and SVGAGI. This CDR3 has 13 amino acids. The CDR3 nucleotides read TGTGCCAGCTCAACTAGCGGGAGAACCGAGCAGTACTTC. Protein: CASSTSGRTEQYF.

This chain uses TRBV9 with TRBJ2-3, with 8 bases identical to TRBD2. Germline V gives CDR1 SGDLS, CDR2 YYNGEE. The CDR3 loop spans 14 amino acids. V trimming: 3 bases; J trimming: 0 bases; junction bases outside the gene matches: 0. CDR3 in DNA: TGTGCCAGCAGCGCTAGCGGGAGCACAGATACGCAGTATTTT. Translated, it gives CASSASGSTDTQYF.

The chain joins TRBV6-1 to TRBJ1-2; D is perhaps TRBD1 (5 bases). Trimming cost V 3 bases and J 8 bases, with 16 bases left between them. The CDR3 is 14 residues long. In germline, CDR1 is MNHNS, CDR2 SASEGT. CDR3 region: CASSDRRRRDGYTF. The CDR3 DNA reads TGTGCCAGCAGTGACCGGAGGAGGAGGGACGGCTACACCTTC.

The chain has TRBV10-3 and TRBJ2-7, with D tentatively TRBD1 (5 bases). Looked up from germline, CDR1 is ENHRY and CDR2 is SYGVKD. V was cut by 10 bases and J by 2 bases, with 12 bases left in between. The CDR3 is 12 amino acids. The CDR3 sequence is CATWGETYEQYF. CDR3 in DNA: TGTGCCACGTGGGGCGAGACCTACGAGCAGTACTTC.

The chain links TRBV4-3 to TRBJ2-7; D remains unclear. Germline values: CDR1 LGHNA, CDR2 YSLEER. Trimming removed 1 base from V and 3 bases from J, with 13 bases in between. This CDR3 comprises 15 residues. This CDR3 reads CASSQGVIGSYEQYF. CDR3 bases: TGCGCCAGCAGCCAAGGCGTCATTGGTAGCTACGAGCAGTACTTC.

The chain combines TRBV4-2 with TRBJ2-7, with TRBD2 matching over 11 bases. This CDR3 contains 15 residues. V lost 3 bases to trimming and J lost 3 bases; unmatched junction nucleotides: 4. Germline V gene lookup returns CDR1 LGHNA and CDR2 YNFKEQ. The CDR3 protein is CASSQTSGTIYEQYF. Here the CDR3 DNA reads TGTGCCAGCAGCCAGACTAGCGGGACCATCTACGAGCAGTACTTC.

V is TRBV6-1 and J is TRBJ2-7; TRBD1 aligns across 10 bases. The CDR3 runs 14 residues. Germline CDR1 is MNHNS and CDR2 is SASEGT. With V trimmed by 7 bases and J by 2 bases, 5 bases remained unmatched. CDR3 coding DNA: TGTGCCAGCACCCCAGGACAGGGGGCCTACGAGCAGTACTTC. Protein: CASTPGQGAYEQYF.

This chain uses TRBV29-1 with TRBJ2-1; TRBD2 might be the D (6 bases). The V gene lost 8 bases and the J gene lost 9 bases, with 11 bases spanning the gap. CDR3 size: 10 residues. Germline lookup yields CDR1 SQVTM and CDR2 ANQGSEA. DNA of the CDR3: TGCAGCACCGAGGAGGGTGAGCAGTTCTTC. It is translated as CSTEEGEQFF.

This rearrangement joins TRBV7-7 to TRBJ2-3; a weak D match, TRBD1 (7 bases). In germline, CDR1 is SSHAT, CDR2 FNYEAQ (reference sequence). V was shortened by 4 bases and J by 5 bases, with 16 bases between the two germline ends. The CDR3 is made up of 15 amino acids. This CDR3 reads CASSSQGGPGDTQYF. The CDR3, as DNA: TGTGCCAGCAGCTCCCAGGGGGGACCTGGAGATACGCAGTATTTT.

The chain links TRBV13 to TRBJ2-7; 9 bases are shared with TRBD2. Per germline, CDR1 PRHDT and CDR2 FYEKMQ (reference sequence). J lost 0 bases, V lost 5 bases, and 2 bases had no gene match. This CDR3 region has 14 residues. CDR3 region: CASSAGGPSYEQYF. In DNA form, the CDR3 reads TGTGCCAGCAGCGCGGGGGGGCCCTCCTACGAGCAGTACTTC.

The chain combines TRBV27 with TRBJ2-7; TRBD1 matches 8 bases. Trimming removed 6 bases from V and 2 bases from J; junction bases left unmatched: 9. This CDR3 spans 15 amino acids. The germline V gene encodes CDR1 MNHEY and CDR2 SMNVEV (reference sequence). The CDR3 nucleotides are TGTGCCAGCAGCCTTTTTCTGGGACAGGCCTACGAGCAGTACTTC. Residues: CASSLFLGQAYEQYF.

The chain recombines TRBV4-3 with TRBJ2-7, with 9 nucleotides matching TRBD1. The CDR3 is made up of 16 amino acids. Germline loops: CDR1 LGHNA, CDR2 YSLEER. After removal of 1 base from V and 0 bases from J, the junction contained 4 bases not matched to a gene. CDR3 DNA sequence: TGCGCCAGCAGCCAAGGAAAGGGACAGGGCTCCTACGAGCAGTACTTC. Translation gives CASSQGKGQGSYEQYF.

This clone was picked up a small number of times. V and J are TRBV30 and TRBJ1-1, with D tentatively TRBD1 (6 bases). Germline-derived CDR1 and CDR2 are GTSNPN and SVGIG (reference sequence). The V end was cut by 0 bases, the J end by 0 bases, with 11 bases between. The CDR3 is made up of 15 amino acids. The CDR3 region is CAWSVPDRMNTEAFF. The CDR3 DNA follows: TGTGCCTGGAGTGTACCGGACAGAATGAACACTGAAGCTTTCTTT. The whole variable domain, filled in from reference TRBV30 and TRBJ1-1, reads SQTIHQWPATLVQPVGSPLSLECTVEGTSNPNLYWYRQAAGRGLQLLFYSVGIGQISSEVPQNLSASRPQDRQFILSSKKLLLSDSGFYLCAWSVPDRMNTEAFFGQGTRLTVV.

CDR3 amino acids: CASTTTSPSSYEQYF. CDR3 DNA: TGTGCCAGCACCACGACTAGCCCAAGCTCCTACGAGCAGTACTTC. The rearrangement uses TRBV28 and TRBJ2-7; 7 positions match TRBD2. CDR1 and CDR2 (germline): MDHEN, SYDVKM. V lost 7 bases, J lost 0 bases, and 9 bases stayed unmatched. The CDR3 runs 15 residues. Combining the CDR3 with reference TRBV28 and TRBJ2-7 gives the whole variable domain DVKVTQSSRYLVKRTGEKVFLECVQDMDHENMFWYRQDPGLGLRLIYFSYDVKMKEKGDIPEGYSVSREKKERFSLILESASTNQTSMYLCASTTTSPSSYEQYFGPGTRLTVT.

The chain joins TRBV27 to TRBJ2-7; 9 bases match TRBD1. Germline loops: CDR1 MNHEY, CDR2 SMNVEV (reference sequence). The length of the CDR3 is 14 residues. V lost 6 bases, J lost 1 base, and 4 bases stayed unmatched. The chain's CDR3 is CASSPTGGSYEQYF. The CDR3 DNA follows: TGTGCCAGCAGCCCGACAGGGGGGTCCTACGAGCAGTACTTC.

The rearrangement joins TRBV28 to TRBJ2-7, with TRBD2 matching 8 bases. This CDR3 region has 15 residues. Germline V gene data show CDR1 as MDHEN and CDR2 as SYDVKM. J was trimmed by 1 base and V by 4 bases; bases with no gene match: 6. The CDR3 protein is CASSSLREASYEQYF. The CDR3 nucleotides are TGTGCCAGCAGTTCGCTGCGGGAGGCGTCCTACGAGCAGTACTTC. Combining the CDR3 with reference TRBV28 and TRBJ2-7 gives the whole variable domain DVKVTQSSRYLVKRTGEKVFLECVQDMDHENMFWYRQDPGLGLRLIYFSYDVKMKEKGDIPEGYSVSREKKERFSLILESASTNQTSMYLCASSSLREASYEQYFGPGTRLTVT.

CDR3 protein: CASSQAPGLAGGWPDTQYF. DNA of the CDR3: TGTGCCAGCAGCCAAGCCCCGGGACTAGCGGGAGGGTGGCCAGATACGCAGTATTTT. The chain carries TRBV4-2 and TRBJ2-3; TRBD2 matches at 16 bases. The trim removed 1 base at V and 4 bases at J, leaving 8 bases unmatched. CDR1 LGHNA and CDR2 YNFKEQ come from the germline V gene. The CDR3 is 19 residues long.

This clone appeared once. The chain recombines TRBV29-1 with TRBJ2-7; 7 bases are shared with TRBD1. Germline V gives CDR1 SQVTM, CDR2 ANQGSEA. The CDR3 extends over 14 amino acids. V was clipped by 6 bases and J by 6 bases; unmatched bases: 14. The CDR3 DNA reads TGCAGCGTCTTCGACCCGACAGGGCCCTCCGAGCAGTACTTC. Translation: CSVFDPTGPSEQYF.

V usage is TRBV7-6 and J usage is TRBJ1-5, with a weak D call TRBD1 (5 bases). Germline CDR1 and CDR2: SGHVS and FNYEAQ. V gave up 5 bases and J gave up 6 bases, with 11 bases separating them. The CDR3 is made up of 13 amino acids. The CDR3 DNA follows: TGTGCCAGCAGCAAATGGGGGGGTCAGCCCCAGCATTTT. It yields the protein CASSKWGGQPQHF.

This chain joins TRBV7-3 and TRBJ1-1, with D perhaps TRBD1 (6 bases). The CDR3 runs 16 residues. V lost 0 bases and J lost 4, with 15 bases in between. Germline loops: CDR1 SGHTA, CDR2 FQGTGA. CDR3 bases: TGTGCCAGCAGCTTAACGGGGGCCCCTCGGGGCACTGAAGCTTTCTTT. Its translation: CASSLTGAPRGTEAFF.

The chain has TRBV6-1 and TRBJ1-5; D may be TRBD1 (5 bases). The V end lost 5 bases, the J end lost 7 bases, and 6 bases lay between the germline ends. From germline, CDR1 is MNHNS and CDR2 SASEGT. CDR3 length: 11 amino acids. CDR3 DNA sequence: TGTGCCAGCAGTTACAGGCAGCCCCAGCATTTT. This gives the protein CASSYRQPQHF.

The chain uses TRBV19 and TRBJ1-5; no firm D call. CDR1 and CDR2 from the germline V gene are LNHDA and SQIVND (reference sequence). The V gene lost 3 bases and the J gene lost 3 bases, with 21 bases spanning the gap. This CDR3 is built from 18 residues. CDR3 coding DNA: TGTGCCAGTAGTATCCGCAGGCCACTTCTGAAAAACAATCAGCCCCAGCATTTT. Protein sequence: CASSIRRPLLKNNQPQHF.

The V call is TRBV30, the J call TRBJ2-7; TRBD1 agrees at 7 bases. Trimming took 2 bases from V and 4 from J; bases not matched to a gene: 8. This CDR3 is built from 14 residues. Germline loops: CDR1 GTSNPN, CDR2 SVGIG (reference sequence). The DNA for the CDR3 is TGTGCCTGGAGTAAAGGGACAGCTAATTACGAGCAGTACTTC. Protein product: CAWSKGTANYEQYF.

The chain carries TRBV27 and TRBJ1-2, with TRBD1 matching 9 bases. With 5 bases clipped from V and 0 bases from J, the junction kept 1 base outside the gene matches. CDR3 length: 14 amino acids. Germline V gives CDR1 MNHEY, CDR2 SMNVEV (reference sequence). The CDR3 loop is CASSGTGTNYGYTF. CDR3 bases: TGTGCCAGCAGTGGGACAGGGACTAACTATGGCTACACCTTC.

The chain recombines TRBV30 with TRBJ1-1, with D perhaps matching TRBD1 (5 bases). CDR3 length: 12 residues. Germline CDR1 is GTSNPN and CDR2 is SVGIG (reference sequence). Trimming shortened V by 1 base and J by 7 bases, and 10 bases separated the two germline ends. The CDR3 bases are TGTGCCTGGAGTGAGTCAGGGAATGAAGCTTTCTTT. Protein: CAWSESGNEAFF.

The chain combines TRBV7-3 with TRBJ2-7; TRBD1 might be the D (6 bases). V was shortened by 0 bases and J by 1 base, with 10 bases between the two germline ends. The CDR3 has 15 amino acids. Germline V lookup: CDR1 SGHTA, CDR2 FQGTGA. In DNA, the CDR3 is TGTGCCAGCAGCTTAACGTCGACAGGATCCTACGAGCAGTACTTC. Translation: CASSLTSTGSYEQYF. The full variable domain, completed using reference TRBV7-3 and TRBJ2-7, is GAGVSQTPSNKVTEKGKYVELRCDPISGHTALYWYRQSLGQGPEFLIYFQGTGAADDSGLPNDRFFAVRPEGSVSTLKIQRTERGDSAVYLCASSLTSTGSYEQYFGPGTRLTVT.

The rearrangement uses TRBV25-1 and TRBJ2-7, with a tentative D call TRBD2 (6 bases). With 3 bases removed from V and 3 bases from J, the gap between germline ends came to 12 bases. Germline CDR1 and CDR2: MGHDK and SYGVNS. This CDR3 region has 14 residues. CDR3: CASSDWAEGYEQYF. Here the CDR3 DNA reads TGTGCCAGCAGTGACTGGGCGGAGGGCTACGAGCAGTACTTC.

This sequence joins TRBV6-1 and TRBJ1-2, with 7 nucleotides matching TRBD1. The CDR3 has 14 amino acids. The V gene's germline CDR1 is MNHNS and CDR2 SASEGT. Unmatched junction bases numbered 9, after V lost 7 bases and J lost 4 bases. The CDR3 bases are TGTGCCAGCATGAGGGACAGTTCCTTCTATGGCTACACCTTC. Protein sequence: CASMRDSSFYGYTF.

The J gene is TRBJ1-1, the V gene TRBV6-5; perhaps TRBD1 as D (5 bases). Germline CDR1 reads MNHEY; CDR2 reads SVGAGI. CDR3 length equals 14 residues. The germline V and J ends were trimmed by 2 bases and 1 base, with 8 bases remaining between them. The CDR3: CASSYQGKNTEAFF. DNA of the CDR3: TGTGCCAGCAGTTACCAGGGAAAGAACACTGAAGCTTTCTTT.

The rearrangement joins TRBV6-5 to TRBJ1-6; D remains ambiguous. The CDR3 sequence is 13 residues long. CDR1 and CDR2 (germline): MNHEY, SVGAGI. Trimming removed 5 bases at V and 3 bases at J, with 5 bases between. The CDR3 bases are TGTGCCAGCAGTGAGGTCTATAATTCACCCCTCCACTTT. Its translation is CASSEVYNSPLHF.

The chain has TRBV5-6 and TRBJ2-1; possibly TRBD1 for D (5 bases). This CDR3 has 13 amino acids. CDR1 is SGHDT and CDR2 is YYEEEE in the germline V gene. V lost 0 bases, J lost 12 bases, and 13 bases lay in between. CDR3 loop: CASSLATGSGQFF. CDR3 bases: TGTGCCAGCAGCTTGGCCACAGGCTCCGGGCAGTTCTTC.